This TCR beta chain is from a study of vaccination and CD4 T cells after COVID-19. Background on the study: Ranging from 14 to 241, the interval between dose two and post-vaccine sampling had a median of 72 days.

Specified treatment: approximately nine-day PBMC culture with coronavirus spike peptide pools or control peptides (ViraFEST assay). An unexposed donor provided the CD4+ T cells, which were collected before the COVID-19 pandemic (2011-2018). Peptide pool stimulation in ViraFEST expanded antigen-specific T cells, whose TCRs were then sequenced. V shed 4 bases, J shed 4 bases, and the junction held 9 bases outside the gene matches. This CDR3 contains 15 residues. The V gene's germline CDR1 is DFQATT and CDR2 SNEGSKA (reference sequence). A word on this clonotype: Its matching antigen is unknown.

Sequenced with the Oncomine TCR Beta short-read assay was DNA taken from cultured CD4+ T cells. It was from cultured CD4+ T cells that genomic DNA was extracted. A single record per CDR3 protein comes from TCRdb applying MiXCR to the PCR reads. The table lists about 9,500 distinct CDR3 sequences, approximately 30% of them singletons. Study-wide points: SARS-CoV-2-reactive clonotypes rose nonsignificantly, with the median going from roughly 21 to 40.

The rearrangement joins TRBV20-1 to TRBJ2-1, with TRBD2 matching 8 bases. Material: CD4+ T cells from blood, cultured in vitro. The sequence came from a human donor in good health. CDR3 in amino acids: CSATIPGGPYNEQFF. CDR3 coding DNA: TGCAGTGCTACGATTCCGGGAGGGCCGTACAATGAGCAGTTCTTC.